This T cell receptor beta chain was sequenced in a study of T cell changes during pregnancy in multiple sclerosis. Sequencing was performed with immunoSEQ multiplex PCR; in TCRdb, only in-frame clones are kept and a portion is missing. The repertoire has fewer than 45,000 clones, 85% to 95% of them found once; the top ten carry roughly 8.1%. The V gene's germline CDR1 is SGHVS and CDR2 FQNEAQ. The CDR3 has 15 amino acids. Trimming stripped 7 bases from V and 4 bases from J, with 17 bases between. This receptor was taken from a female donor with multiple sclerosis, enrolled in a pregnancy study. The chain employs TRBV7-8 and TRBJ2-1, with D possibly TRBD1 on 6 matching bases. The sequenced sample was CD8+ T cells from peripheral blood mononuclear cells, obtained in the third trimester of pregnancy. The CDR3 bases are TGTGCCAGCACTTACAGAGGGGGTGCTTACAATGAGCAGTTCTTC. It codes for CASTYRGGAYNEQFF.